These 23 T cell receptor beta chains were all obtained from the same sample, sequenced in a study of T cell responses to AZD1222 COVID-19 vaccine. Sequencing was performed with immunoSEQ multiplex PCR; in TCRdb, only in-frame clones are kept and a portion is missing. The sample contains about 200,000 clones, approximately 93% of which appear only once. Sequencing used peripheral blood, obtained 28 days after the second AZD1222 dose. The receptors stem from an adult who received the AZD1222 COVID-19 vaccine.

The CDR3 DNA reads as TGTGCCAGCAGCTTAAAGGGGTTGGGTACTGAAGCTTTCTTT. Translation: CASSLKGLGTEAFF. The chain carries TRBV7-3 and TRBJ1-1; tentatively, D is TRBD1 (5 bases). The CDR3 covers 14 residues. Trimming pared 1 base from V and 5 bases from J, leaving 11 bases between. Germline CDR1 SGHTA, CDR2 FQGTGA.

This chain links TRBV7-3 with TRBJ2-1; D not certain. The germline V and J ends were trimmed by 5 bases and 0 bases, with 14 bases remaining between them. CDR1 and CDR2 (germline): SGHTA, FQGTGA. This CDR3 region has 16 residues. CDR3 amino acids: CASSPTPWSSYNEQFF. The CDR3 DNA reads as TGTGCCAGCAGCCCTACCCCGTGGAGCTCCTACAATGAGCAGTTCTTC. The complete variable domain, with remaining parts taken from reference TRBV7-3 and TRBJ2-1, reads GAGVSQTPSNKVTEKGKYVELRCDPISGHTALYWYRQSLGQGPEFLIYFQGTGAADDSGLPNDRFFAVRPEGSVSTLKIQRTERGDSAVYLCASSPTPWSSYNEQFFGPGTRLTVL.

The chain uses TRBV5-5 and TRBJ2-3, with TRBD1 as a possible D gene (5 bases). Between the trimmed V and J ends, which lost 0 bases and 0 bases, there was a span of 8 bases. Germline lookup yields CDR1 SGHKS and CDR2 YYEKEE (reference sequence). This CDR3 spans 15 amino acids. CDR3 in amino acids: CASSLAGISTDTQYF. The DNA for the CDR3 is TGTGCCAGCAGCTTGGCAGGGATAAGCACAGATACGCAGTATTTT.

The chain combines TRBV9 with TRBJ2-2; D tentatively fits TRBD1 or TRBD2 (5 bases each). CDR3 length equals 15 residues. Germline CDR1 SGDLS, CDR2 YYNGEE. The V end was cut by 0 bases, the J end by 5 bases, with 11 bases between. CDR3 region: CASSVGGSRTGELFF. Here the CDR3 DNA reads TGTGCCAGCAGCGTAGGGGGGAGCAGGACCGGGGAGCTGTTTTTT.

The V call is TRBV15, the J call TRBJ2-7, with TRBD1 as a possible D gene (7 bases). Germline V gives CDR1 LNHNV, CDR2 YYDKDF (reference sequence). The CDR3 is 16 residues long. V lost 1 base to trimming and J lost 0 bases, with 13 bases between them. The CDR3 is CATSRGGQGGSYEQYF. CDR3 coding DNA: TGTGCCACCAGCAGAGGAGGCCAGGGGGGCTCCTACGAGCAGTACTTC.

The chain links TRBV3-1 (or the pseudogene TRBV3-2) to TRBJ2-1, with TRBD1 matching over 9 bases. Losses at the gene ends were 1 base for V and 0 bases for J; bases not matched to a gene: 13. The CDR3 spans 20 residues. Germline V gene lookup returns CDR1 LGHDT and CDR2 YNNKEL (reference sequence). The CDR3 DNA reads TGTGCCAGCAGCCAAGCCCCCGGGACAGGGTCTATGTCCTCCTACAATGAGCAGTTCTTC. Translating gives CASSQAPGTGSMSSYNEQFF.

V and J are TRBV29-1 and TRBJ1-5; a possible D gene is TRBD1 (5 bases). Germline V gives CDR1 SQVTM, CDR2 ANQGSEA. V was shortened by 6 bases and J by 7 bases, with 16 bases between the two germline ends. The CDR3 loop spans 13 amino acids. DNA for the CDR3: TGCAGCGTCGGAAAGGATAGGGACCAGCCCCAGCATTTT. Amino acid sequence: CSVGKDRDQPQHF.

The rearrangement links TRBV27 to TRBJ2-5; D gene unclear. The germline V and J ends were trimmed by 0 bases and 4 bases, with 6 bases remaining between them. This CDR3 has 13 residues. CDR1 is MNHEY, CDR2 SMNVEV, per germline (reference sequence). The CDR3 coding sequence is TGTGCCAGCAGTTTATCCGCGGTAGAGACCCAGTACTTC. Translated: CASSLSAVETQYF.

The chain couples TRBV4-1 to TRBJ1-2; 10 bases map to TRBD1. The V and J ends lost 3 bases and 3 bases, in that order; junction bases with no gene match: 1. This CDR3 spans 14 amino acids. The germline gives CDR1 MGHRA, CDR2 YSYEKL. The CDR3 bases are TGCGCCAGCAGCCAGGGGACAGGGGACTATGGCTACACCTTC. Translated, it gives CASSQGTGDYGYTF.

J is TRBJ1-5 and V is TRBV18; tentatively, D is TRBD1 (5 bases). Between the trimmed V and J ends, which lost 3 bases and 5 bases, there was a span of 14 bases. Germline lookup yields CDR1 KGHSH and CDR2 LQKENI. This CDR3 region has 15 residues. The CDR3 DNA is TGTGCCAGCTCACCTTCCGGACAAATTTATCAGCCCCAGCATTTT. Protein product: CASSPSGQIYQPQHF.

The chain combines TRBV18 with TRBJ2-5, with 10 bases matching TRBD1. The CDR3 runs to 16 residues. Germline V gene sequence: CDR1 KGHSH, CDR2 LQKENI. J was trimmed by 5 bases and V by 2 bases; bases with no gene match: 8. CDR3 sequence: CASSPTGTGARETQYF. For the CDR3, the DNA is TGTGCCAGCTCACCAACCGGGACAGGGGCGAGGGAGACCCAGTACTTC.

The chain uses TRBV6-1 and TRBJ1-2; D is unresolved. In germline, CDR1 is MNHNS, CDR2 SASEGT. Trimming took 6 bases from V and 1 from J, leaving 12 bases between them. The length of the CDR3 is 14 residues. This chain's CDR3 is CASSSVEHNYGYTF. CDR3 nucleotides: TGTGCCAGCAGCTCGGTGGAACATAACTATGGCTACACCTTC.

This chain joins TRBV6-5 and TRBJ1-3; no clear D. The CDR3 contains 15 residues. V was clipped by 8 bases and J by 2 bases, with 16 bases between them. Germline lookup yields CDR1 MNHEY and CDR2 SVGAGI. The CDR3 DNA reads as TGTGCCAGCGGCTCGGGCTACCCTACTGGAAACACCATATATTTT. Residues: CASGSGYPTGNTIYF.

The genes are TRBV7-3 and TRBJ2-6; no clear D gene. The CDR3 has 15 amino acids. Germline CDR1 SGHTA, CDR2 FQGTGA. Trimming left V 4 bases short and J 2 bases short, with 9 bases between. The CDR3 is CASSSLLAGANVLTF. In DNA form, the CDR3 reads TGTGCCAGCAGCTCCCTCCTAGCTGGGGCCAACGTCCTGACTTTC. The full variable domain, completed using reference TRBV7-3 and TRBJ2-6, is GAGVSQTPSNKVTEKGKYVELRCDPISGHTALYWYRQSLGQGPEFLIYFQGTGAADDSGLPNDRFFAVRPEGSVSTLKIQRTERGDSAVYLCASSSLLAGANVLTFGAGSRLTVL.

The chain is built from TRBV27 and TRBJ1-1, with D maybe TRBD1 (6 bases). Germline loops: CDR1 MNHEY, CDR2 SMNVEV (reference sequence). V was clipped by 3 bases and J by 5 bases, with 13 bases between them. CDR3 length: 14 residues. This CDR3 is CASSLYREGTEAFF. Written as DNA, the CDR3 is TGTGCCAGCAGTTTGTACAGGGAAGGAACTGAAGCTTTCTTT.

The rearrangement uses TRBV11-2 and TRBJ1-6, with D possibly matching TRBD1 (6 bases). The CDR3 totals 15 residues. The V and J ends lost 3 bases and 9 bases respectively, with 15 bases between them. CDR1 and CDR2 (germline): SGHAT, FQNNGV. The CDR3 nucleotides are TGTGCCAGCAGCTTTAGGGCCAGGGGATTTTCACCCCTCCACTTT. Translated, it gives CASSFRARGFSPLHF.

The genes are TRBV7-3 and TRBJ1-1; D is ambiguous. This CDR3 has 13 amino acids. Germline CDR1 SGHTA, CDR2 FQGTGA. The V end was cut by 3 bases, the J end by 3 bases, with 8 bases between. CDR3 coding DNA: TGTGCCAGCAGCTTCGGGGAGGACACTGAAGCTTTCTTT. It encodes CASSFGEDTEAFF.

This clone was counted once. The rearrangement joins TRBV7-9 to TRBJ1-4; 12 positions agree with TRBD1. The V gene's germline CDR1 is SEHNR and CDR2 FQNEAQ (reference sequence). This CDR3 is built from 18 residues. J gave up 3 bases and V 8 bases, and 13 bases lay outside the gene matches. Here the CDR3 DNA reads TGTGCCAGCTCCACCCGGGACAGGGGGCCAGGACCTAATGAAAAACTGTTTTTT. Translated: CASSTRDRGPGPNEKLFF.

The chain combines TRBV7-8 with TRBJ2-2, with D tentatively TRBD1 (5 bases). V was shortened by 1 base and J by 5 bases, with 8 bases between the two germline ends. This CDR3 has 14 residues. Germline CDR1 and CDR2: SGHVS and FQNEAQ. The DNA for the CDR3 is TGTGCCAGCAGCTTAGAGGGGCGAACCGGGGAGCTGTTTTTT. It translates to CASSLEGRTGELFF.

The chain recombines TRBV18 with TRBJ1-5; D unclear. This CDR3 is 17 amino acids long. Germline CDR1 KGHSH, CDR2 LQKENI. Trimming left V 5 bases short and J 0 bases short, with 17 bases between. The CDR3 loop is CASSREAGVYSNQPQHF. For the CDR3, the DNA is TGTGCCAGCTCAAGGGAGGCTGGCGTGTATAGCAATCAGCCCCAGCATTTT.

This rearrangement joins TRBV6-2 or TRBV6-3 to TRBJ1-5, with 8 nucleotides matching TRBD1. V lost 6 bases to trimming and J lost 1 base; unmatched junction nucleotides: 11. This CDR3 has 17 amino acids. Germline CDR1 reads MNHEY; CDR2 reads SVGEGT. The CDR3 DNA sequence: TGTGCCAGCAGCACCCGGGGACAGGCGACGAGCAATCAGCCCCAGCATTTT. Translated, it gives CASSTRGQATSNQPQHF.

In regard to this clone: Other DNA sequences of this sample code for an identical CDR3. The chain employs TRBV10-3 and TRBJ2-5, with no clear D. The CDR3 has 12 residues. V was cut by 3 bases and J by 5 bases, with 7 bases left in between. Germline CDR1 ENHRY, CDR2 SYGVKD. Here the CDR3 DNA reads TGTGCCATCAGTGACATGGGTGAGACCCAGTACTTC. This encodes CAISDMGETQYF.

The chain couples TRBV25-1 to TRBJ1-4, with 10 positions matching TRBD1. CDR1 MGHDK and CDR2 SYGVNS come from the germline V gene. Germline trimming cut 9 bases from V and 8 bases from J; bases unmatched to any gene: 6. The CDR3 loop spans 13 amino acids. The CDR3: CASRQGAAEKLFF. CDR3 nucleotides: TGTGCCAGTCGACAGGGGGCGGCGGAAAAACTGTTTTTT.